This entry is about one T cell receptor beta chain. Measured with immunoSEQ multiplex PCR; TCRdb has only the in-frame clones, and not every one. This sample yields about 420,000 clones, of which roughly 90% are seen a single time; roughly 4% belongs to the top ten. The V gene's germline CDR1 is MNHEY and CDR2 SVGAGI. V trimming: 5 bases; J trimming: 4 bases; junction bases outside the gene matches: 5. The CDR3 has 13 residues. These data are taken from a study of Ad26.COV2.S vaccination and SARS-CoV-2 variants. Treatment meaning: around 19 received Ad26.COV2.S at low or high dose, single or two shots; roughly five received placebo; per-sample allocation not given. Samples were taken on day 63 after the first vaccine or placebo injection. An Ad26 vector expressing Wuhan-strain SARS-CoV-2 spike constituted the vaccine.

Sequenced material: peripheral blood, taken in a trial of Ad26.COV2.S vaccine versus placebo. The sequence was obtained from a person between 18 and 60 years old who received the Ad26.COV2.S COVID-19 vaccine or a placebo. This chain connects TRBV6-5 to TRBJ2-7, with TRBD1 identical over 7 bases. The CDR3 loop reads CASSPSQGYEQYF. The CDR3 DNA reads as TGTGCCAGCAGTCCCTCACAGGGGTACGAGCAGTACTTC.